The clone carrying this TCR beta chain has just a few counts. The entry originates in a study of shared T cell receptors in the human thymus. Repertoires were generated with immunoSEQ multiplex PCR, while TCRdb's copy carries only in-frame clones and drops some. Counted here are hundreds of thousands of clones, 85% to 90% occurring once; the ten biggest clones make up 0.0085% to 0.012%. The CDR3 has 13 amino acids. The V gene lost 0 bases and the J gene lost 7 bases, with 7 bases spanning the gap. This sample was shared with a second study, whose subject was human thymus T cells. That report notes: Corrective surgery for congenital heart defects was being performed on the healthy Finnish infants who were the donors. The source of the thymus tissue was resections taken during corrective heart surgery. Both thymic and peripheral blood repertoires showed apparently biased V and J usage. Related research examined unrelated individuals and reported that their thymic repertoires overlapped highly.

This sequence originates from a boy younger than two with a congenital heart defect. The sequenced material came from thymocytes. V usage is TRBV23-1 and J usage is TRBJ2-1; D unresolved. TRBV23-1 is placed among ORFs of uncertain function. The chain's CDR3 is CASSQSIVNEQFF. The CDR3 region has the DNA TGCGCCAGCAGTCAATCGATAGTTAATGAGCAGTTCTTC.